There are many counts of the clone carrying this TCR beta chain. The sample belongs to a study of T cell responses to AZD1222 COVID-19 vaccine. Measured with immunoSEQ multiplex PCR; TCRdb has only the in-frame clones, and not every one. This sample yields 110,000 to 150,000 clones, of which 70% to 90% are seen a single time; about 4.8% belongs to the top ten. This CDR3 spans 13 amino acids. V lost 2 bases and J 6 bases, leaving 8 bases between the germline ends. Per the germline V gene, CDR1 is MNHNS and CDR2 is SASEGT. The V gene is TRBV6-1, the J gene TRBJ1-5; D gene ambiguous. Sequenced material: peripheral blood, taken on day 0 of AZD1222 vaccination. The sequence derives from an adult in good health. DNA of the CDR3: TGTGCCAGCAGTGAATCCGATACTCAGCCCCAGCATTTT. Its translation: CASSESDTQPQHF.